The 23 T cell receptor beta chains below all came from one sample that was sequenced in a study of blood T cell repertoires in COVID-19. The method was immunoSEQ multiplex PCR; TCRdb's version includes in-frame clones alone and lacks a portion of them. The table shows 150,000 to 200,000 clones, with about 89% occurring only once. Sequenced material: peripheral blood. The receptors shown here come from a man aged 60-69 years with acute or convalescent COVID-19.

This rearrangement joins TRBV13 to TRBJ2-5; 7 nucleotides agree with TRBD1. The CDR3 is 14 residues long. V lost 5 bases and J lost 5; bases outside the gene matches: 8. Germline-derived CDR1 and CDR2 are PRHDT and FYEKMQ (reference sequence). CDR3 sequence (DNA): TGTGCCAGCAGCGTAGAACAGACAGGGGAGACCCAGTACTTC. This gives the protein CASSVEQTGETQYF. The entire variable domain, with the rest obtained from reference TRBV13 and TRBJ2-5, is as follows: AAGVIQSPRHLIKEKRETATLKCYPIPRHDTVYWYQQGPGQDPQFLISFYEKMQSDKGSIPDRFSAQQFSDYHSELNMSSLELGDSALYFCASSVEQTGETQYFGPGTRLLVL.

The V and J genes are TRBV15 and TRBJ2-2, with a weak D call TRBD1 (6 bases). Looked up from germline, CDR1 is LNHNV and CDR2 is YYDKDF (reference sequence). Trimming took off 0 bases at V and 2 bases at J, with 13 bases between the two ends. This CDR3 region has 17 residues. CDR3 sequence reads: CATSRDSWTVNTGELFF. For the CDR3, the DNA is TGTGCCACCAGCAGAGATTCTTGGACAGTTAACACCGGGGAGCTGTTTTTT. Variable domain in full (rest from reference TRBV15 and TRBJ2-2): DAMVIQNPRYQVTQFGKPVTLSCSQTLNHNVMYWYQQKSSQAPKLLFHYYDKDFNNEADTPDNFQSRRPNTSFCFLDIRSPGLGDTAMYLCATSRDSWTVNTGELFFGEGSRLTVL.

The chain employs TRBV7-9 and TRBJ2-5, with unresolved D. Germline V gene data show CDR1 as SEHNR and CDR2 as FQNEAQ (reference sequence). The CDR3 is made up of 15 amino acids. V was clipped by 4 bases and J by 1 base, with 13 bases between them. The CDR3 spells CASSSLVARQETQYF. In DNA, the CDR3 is TGTGCCAGCAGCTCTCTAGTAGCCCGCCAAGAGACCCAGTACTTC.

V is TRBV3-1 (or the pseudogene TRBV3-2) and J is TRBJ2-2; a weak D match, TRBD2 (6 bases). V was trimmed by 4 bases and J by 3 bases, leaving 12 bases between them. There are 15 residues in the CDR3. Per germline, CDR1 LGHDT and CDR2 YNNKEL (reference sequence). CDR3 nucleotides: TGTGCCAGCAGCCTTCACCGGGACTACACCGGGGAGCTGTTTTTT. Its protein is CASSLHRDYTGELFF.

The rearrangement joins TRBV15 to TRBJ2-5, with TRBD2 matching over 10 bases. The junction had 6 bases not matched to a gene; V was cut back by 6 bases and J by 5 bases. The CDR3 spans 14 residues. CDR1 is LNHNV, CDR2 YYDKDF, per germline (reference sequence). In nucleotides, the CDR3 is TGTGCCACCAGGACCGGGACTAGCGAGGAGACCCAGTACTTC. Translation: CATRTGTSEETQYF.

The chain is built from TRBV5-1 and TRBJ2-1, with 8 bases aligning to TRBD1. V was pared by 3 bases and J by 6 bases, with 5 bases of the junction left unmatched. This CDR3 region has 14 residues. CDR1 is SGHRS, CDR2 YFSETQ, per germline. DNA for the CDR3: TGCGCCAGCAGCTCCGGGACAGGTGGCAATGAGCAGTTCTTC. Residues: CASSSGTGGNEQFF.

The V gene is TRBV18, the J gene TRBJ1-5; D is ambiguous. CDR1 and CDR2 (germline): KGHSH, LQKENI. The CDR3 is 15 amino acids. V was clipped by 2 bases and J by 0 bases, with 8 bases between them. In nucleotides, the CDR3 is TGTGCCAGCTCACCATCCCAGAATAGCAATCAGCCCCAGCATTTT. This codes for CASSPSQNSNQPQHF.

This clone occurred once. V and J are TRBV3-1 (or the pseudogene TRBV3-2) and TRBJ1-1; 9 positions agree with TRBD1. Germline loops: CDR1 LGHDT, CDR2 YNNKEL (reference sequence). This CDR3 region has 16 residues. V gave up 3 bases and J gave up 3 bases; unmatched junction bases: 8. Here the CDR3 reads CASSQDRGSWDTEAFF. The CDR3, as DNA: TGTGCCAGCAGCCAGGACAGGGGTTCATGGGACACTGAAGCTTTCTTT.

This chain links TRBV6-5 with TRBJ2-3, with 9 bases matching TRBD1. The CDR3 length is 15 residues. V trimming: 6 bases; J trimming: 2 bases; junction bases outside the gene matches: 6. CDR1 is MNHEY and CDR2 is SVGAGI in the germline V gene. As DNA, the CDR3 is TGTGCCAGCAGGACTGGACAGGGGCACACAGATACGCAGTATTTT. Translated: CASRTGQGHTDTQYF.

The chain carries TRBV6-6 and TRBJ2-5; weak D call: TRBD1 (5 bases). The CDR3 totals 12 residues. Germline V gene sequence: CDR1 MNHNY, CDR2 SVGAGI (reference sequence). V lost 7 bases, J lost 0 bases, and 6 bases lay in between. In DNA form, the CDR3 reads TGTGCCAGCAAGGGGAACCAAGAGACCCAGTACTTC. Translation gives CASKGNQETQYF.

A note on this clone: A junction end diverges from the germline sequence, so it may reflect a read error. The CDR3 DNA reads TGTGCCAGCAGCGTAGACAGGGGTCAGAACTACGAGCAGTACTTC. This translates into CASSVDRGQNYEQYF. J is TRBJ2-7 and V is TRBV11-2; the match to TRBD1 covers 8 bases. This CDR3 is 15 amino acids long. Germline CDR1 and CDR2: SGHAT and FQNNGV.

The chain recombines TRBV30 with TRBJ2-7; 10 bases align to TRBD1. The V and J ends lost 5 bases and 4 bases, in that order; junction bases with no gene match: 2. Germline V gene lookup returns CDR1 GTSNPN and CDR2 SVGIG (reference sequence). The CDR3 is 12 residues long. In DNA form, the CDR3 reads TGTGCCTGGCGGACAGGGGGATACGAGCAGTACTTC. It translates to CAWRTGGYEQYF.

The chain couples TRBV12-3 or TRBV12-4 to TRBJ1-2; D is unclear. The CDR3 is 12 amino acids. V dropped 7 bases and J dropped 5 bases, with 11 bases sitting between them. CDR3 in DNA: TGTGCCAGCACCACCGAGTTTTATGGCTACACCTTC. Translated: CASTTEFYGYTF.

The rearrangement uses TRBV5-1 and TRBJ1-6; a possible D gene is TRBD1 (6 bases). Germline V gene data show CDR1 as SGHRS and CDR2 as YFSETQ. This CDR3 spans 16 amino acids. Trimming left V 4 bases short and J 5 bases short, with 16 bases between. CDR3 sequence reads: CASSRQVGVDNSPLHF. The DNA of the CDR3 is TGCGCCAGCAGCCGACAGGTGGGCGTGGATAATTCACCCCTCCACTTT. Full variable domain (missing parts from reference TRBV5-1 and TRBJ1-6): KAGVTQTPRYLIKTRGQQVTLSCSPISGHRSVSWYQQTPGQGLQFLFEYFSETQRNKGNFPGRFSGRQFSNSRSEMNVSTLELGDSALYLCASSRQVGVDNSPLHFGNGTRLTVT.

This clone has only one observation. The chain joins TRBV7-2 to TRBJ1-5, with D perhaps TRBD1 (5 bases). CDR1 is SGHTA, CDR2 FQGNSA, per germline. Trimming left V 4 bases short and J 9 bases short, with 13 bases between. CDR3 size: 13 residues. CDR3 nucleotides: TGTGCCAGCAGCTCCCGGGACTCTCTGCCCCAGCATTTT. As protein: CASSSRDSLPQHF.

V and J are TRBV12-5 and TRBJ2-1; the D gene is possibly TRBD1 (5 bases). V lost 0 bases and J 4 bases, leaving 7 bases between the germline ends. The CDR3 totals 14 residues. Germline loops: CDR1 LGHNT, CDR2 FRNRAP. CDR3 loop: CASGLVQDYNEQFF. Here the CDR3 DNA reads TGTGCTAGTGGTTTGGTACAGGATTACAATGAGCAGTTCTTC.

V and J are TRBV19 and TRBJ1-1, with D unclear. Germline loops: CDR1 LNHDA, CDR2 SQIVND (reference sequence). Trimming cost V 0 bases and J 4 bases, with 12 bases left between them. CDR3 length: 15 amino acids. CDR3 region: CASSIDLRRLTEAFF. The CDR3 region has the DNA TGTGCCAGTAGTATAGATCTAAGGAGACTCACTGAAGCTTTCTTT.

The chain has TRBV5-1 and TRBJ1-2; no reliable D call. The CDR3 runs to 16 residues. V lost 0 bases and J lost 8, with 20 bases in between. Germline lookup yields CDR1 SGHRS and CDR2 YFSETQ. The CDR3 DNA sequence: TGCGCCAGCAGCTTGGTCTCCAGCCCAAATCCACTAGGCTACACCTTC. This gives the protein CASSLVSSPNPLGYTF. The complete variable domain, with remaining parts taken from reference TRBV5-1 and TRBJ1-2, reads KAGVTQTPRYLIKTRGQQVTLSCSPISGHRSVSWYQQTPGQGLQFLFEYFSETQRNKGNFPGRFSGRQFSNSRSEMNVSTLELGDSALYLCASSLVSSPNPLGYTFGSGTRLTVV.

The V call is TRBV4-3, the J call TRBJ1-5; 9 bases fit TRBD1. Looked up from germline, CDR1 is LGHNA and CDR2 is YSLEER. V gave up 0 bases and J gave up 0 bases; unmatched junction bases: 12. The CDR3 has 20 amino acids. In DNA, the CDR3 is TGCGCCAGCAGCCAAGAGTTAGGGACAGGGCAAGCCCATAGCAATCAGCCCCAGCATTTT. As protein: CASSQELGTGQAHSNQPQHF.

The rearrangement joins TRBV9 to TRBJ1-1, with a tentative D call TRBD1 (6 bases). V gave up 0 bases and J gave up 1 base, with 22 bases separating them. Per germline, CDR1 SGDLS and CDR2 YYNGEE. This CDR3 has 19 residues. The CDR3 loop reads CASSVESGGAKFGNTEAFF. For the CDR3, the DNA is TGTGCCAGCAGCGTAGAAAGTGGGGGGGCTAAGTTCGGGAACACTGAAGCTTTCTTT.

A word on this clone: A junction end diverges from the germline sequence, so it may reflect a read error. CDR3 coding DNA: TGTGCCAGCAGTGAAGCGGCCAGGGACTTCGGACACTTC. This gives the protein CASSEAARDFGHF. V gene TRBV6-1 combines with J gene TRBJ2-5; TRBD2 is a possible D gene (6 bases). There are 13 residues in the CDR3. CDR1 MNHNS and CDR2 SASEGT come from the germline V gene.

CDR3 sequence (DNA): TGTGCCAGCAGCTTAGGAGGGACACGGAGGTCCGAGCAGTACTTC. Its protein is CASSLGGTRRSEQYF. The V call is TRBV7-9, the J call TRBJ2-7, with D perhaps matching TRBD1 (6 bases). The CDR3 is made up of 15 amino acids. Trimming took 1 base from V and 6 from J, leaving 16 bases between them. From germline, CDR1 is SEHNR and CDR2 FQNEAQ (reference sequence).

This chain connects TRBV20-1 to TRBJ2-7; 8 nucleotides agree with TRBD2. The CDR3 extends over 15 amino acids. Trimming cost V 3 bases and J 5 bases; bases outside gene matches: 12. Germline CDR1 and CDR2: DFQATT and SNEGSKA (reference sequence). CDR3 nucleotide sequence: TGCAGTGCTAGTAGGCTGGGCCCGGGGGGGCACGAGCAGTACTTC. Its protein is CSASRLGPGGHEQYF.